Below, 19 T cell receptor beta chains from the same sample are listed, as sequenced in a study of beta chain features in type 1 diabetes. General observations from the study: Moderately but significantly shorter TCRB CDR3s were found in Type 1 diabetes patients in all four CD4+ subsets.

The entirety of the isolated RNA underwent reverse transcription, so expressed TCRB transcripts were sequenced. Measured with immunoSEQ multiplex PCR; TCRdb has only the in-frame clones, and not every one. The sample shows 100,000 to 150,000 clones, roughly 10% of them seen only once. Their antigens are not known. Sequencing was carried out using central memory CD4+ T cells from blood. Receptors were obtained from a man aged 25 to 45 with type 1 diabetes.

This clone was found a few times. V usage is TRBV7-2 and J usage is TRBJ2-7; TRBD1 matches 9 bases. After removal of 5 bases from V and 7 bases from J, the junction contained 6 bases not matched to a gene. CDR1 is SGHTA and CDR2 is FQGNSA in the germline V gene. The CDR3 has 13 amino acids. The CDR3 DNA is TGTGCCAGCAGCGAGGGACAGGGTCGGGAGCAGTACTTC. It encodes CASSEGQGREQYF. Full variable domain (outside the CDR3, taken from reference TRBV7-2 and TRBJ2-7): GAGVSQSPSNKVTEKGKDVELRCDPISGHTALYWYRQSLGQGLEFLIYFQGNSAPDKSGLPSDRFSAERTGGSVSTLTIQRTQQEDSAVYLCASSEGQGREQYFGPGTRLTVT.

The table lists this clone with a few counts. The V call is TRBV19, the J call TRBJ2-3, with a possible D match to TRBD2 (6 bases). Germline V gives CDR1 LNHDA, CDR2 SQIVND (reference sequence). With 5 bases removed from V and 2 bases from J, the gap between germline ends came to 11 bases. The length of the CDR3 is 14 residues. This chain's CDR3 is CASSAGLYTDTQYF. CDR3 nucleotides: TGTGCCAGTAGTGCGGGGTTATACACAGATACGCAGTATTTT.

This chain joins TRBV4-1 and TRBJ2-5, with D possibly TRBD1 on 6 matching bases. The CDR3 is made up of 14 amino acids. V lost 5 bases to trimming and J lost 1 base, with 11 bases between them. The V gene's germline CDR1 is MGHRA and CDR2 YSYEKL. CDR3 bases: TGCGCCAGCAGCTCCGGACAGCCCCAAGAGACCCAGTACTTC. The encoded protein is CASSSGQPQETQYF.

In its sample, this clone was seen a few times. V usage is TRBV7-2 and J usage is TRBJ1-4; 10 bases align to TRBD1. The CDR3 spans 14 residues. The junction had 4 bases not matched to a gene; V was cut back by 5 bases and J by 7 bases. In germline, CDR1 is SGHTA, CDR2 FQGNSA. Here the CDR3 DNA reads TGTGCCAGCAGCAAGACAGGGGGCGGTGAAAAACTGTTTTTT. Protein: CASSKTGGGEKLFF.

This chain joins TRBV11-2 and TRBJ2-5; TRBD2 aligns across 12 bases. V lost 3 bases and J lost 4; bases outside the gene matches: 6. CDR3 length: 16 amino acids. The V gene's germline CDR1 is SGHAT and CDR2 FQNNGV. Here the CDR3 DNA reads TGTGCCAGCAGCTTTACCTCTAGCGGGGGGGCAGAGACCCAGTACTTC. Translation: CASSFTSSGGAETQYF.

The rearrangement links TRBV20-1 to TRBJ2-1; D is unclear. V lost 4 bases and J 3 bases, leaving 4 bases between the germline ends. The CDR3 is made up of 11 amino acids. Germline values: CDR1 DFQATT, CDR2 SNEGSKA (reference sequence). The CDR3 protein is CSATLYNEQFF. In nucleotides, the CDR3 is TGCAGTGCTACCCTCTACAATGAGCAGTTCTTC.

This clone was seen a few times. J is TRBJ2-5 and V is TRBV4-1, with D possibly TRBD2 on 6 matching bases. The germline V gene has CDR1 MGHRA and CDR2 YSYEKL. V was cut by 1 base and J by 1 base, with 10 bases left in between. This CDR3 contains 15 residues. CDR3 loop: CASSQVLGGQETQYF. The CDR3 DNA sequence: TGCGCCAGCAGCCAAGTGTTGGGGGGCCAAGAGACCCAGTACTTC.

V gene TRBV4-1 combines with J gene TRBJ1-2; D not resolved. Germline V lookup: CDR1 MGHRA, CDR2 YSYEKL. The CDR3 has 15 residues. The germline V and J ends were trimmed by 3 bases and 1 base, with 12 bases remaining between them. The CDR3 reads CASSQAFAGNYGYTF. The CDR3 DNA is TGCGCCAGCAGCCAGGCATTCGCGGGTAACTATGGCTACACCTTC.

The CDR3 DNA follows: TGTGCCAGCAGCTTAGCCGGGAGGAAGTTGTCTTTATACAATGAGCAGTTCTTC. Residues: CASSLAGRKLSLYNEQFF. The gene calls are TRBV13 and TRBJ2-1, with 7 bases matching TRBD2. Germline trimming cut 1 base from V and 4 bases from J; bases unmatched to any gene: 13. Germline V gene lookup returns CDR1 PRHDT and CDR2 FYEKMQ (reference sequence). The CDR3 runs 18 residues.

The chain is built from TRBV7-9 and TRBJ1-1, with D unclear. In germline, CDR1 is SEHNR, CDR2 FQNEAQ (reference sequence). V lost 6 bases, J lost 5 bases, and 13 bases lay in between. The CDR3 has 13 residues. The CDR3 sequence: CASRGNPGTEAFF. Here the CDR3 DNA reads TGTGCCAGCAGGGGAAATCCGGGGACTGAAGCTTTCTTT.

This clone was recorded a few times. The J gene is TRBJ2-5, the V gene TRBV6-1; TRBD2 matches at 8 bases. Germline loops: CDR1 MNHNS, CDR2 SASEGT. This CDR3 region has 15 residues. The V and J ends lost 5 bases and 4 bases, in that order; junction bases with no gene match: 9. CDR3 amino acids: CASSSPRGGVETQYF. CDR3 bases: TGTGCCAGCAGTTCCCCTCGGGGGGGCGTAGAGACCCAGTACTTC.

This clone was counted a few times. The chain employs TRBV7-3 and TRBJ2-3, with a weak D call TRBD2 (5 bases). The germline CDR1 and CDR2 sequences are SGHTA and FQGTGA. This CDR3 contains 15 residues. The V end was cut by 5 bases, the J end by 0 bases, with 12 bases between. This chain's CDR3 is CASSLRGPSTDTQYF. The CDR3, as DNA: TGTGCCAGCAGCCTCCGGGGTCCTAGCACAGATACGCAGTATTTT.

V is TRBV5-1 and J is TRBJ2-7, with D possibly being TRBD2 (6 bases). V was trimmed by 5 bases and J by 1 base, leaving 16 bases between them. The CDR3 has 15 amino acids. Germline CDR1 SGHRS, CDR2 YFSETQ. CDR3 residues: CASRFLAGTSYEQYF. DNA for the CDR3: TGCGCCAGCAGGTTTCTGGCGGGAACTTCCTACGAGCAGTACTTC.

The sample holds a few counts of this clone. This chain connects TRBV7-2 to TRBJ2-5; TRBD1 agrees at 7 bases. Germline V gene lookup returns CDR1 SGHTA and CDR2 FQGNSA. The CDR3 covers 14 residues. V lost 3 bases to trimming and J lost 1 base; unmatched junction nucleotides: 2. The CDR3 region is CASSFNRGQETQYF. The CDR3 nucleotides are TGTGCCAGCAGCTTTAACAGGGGCCAAGAGACCCAGTACTTC.

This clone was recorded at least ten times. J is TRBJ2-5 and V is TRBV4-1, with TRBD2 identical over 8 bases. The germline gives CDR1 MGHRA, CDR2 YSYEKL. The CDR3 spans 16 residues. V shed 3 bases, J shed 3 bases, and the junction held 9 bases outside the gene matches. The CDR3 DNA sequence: TGCGCCAGCAGCCAGGGTTCGAGCGGGGGAGAAGAGACCCAGTACTTC. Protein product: CASSQGSSGGEETQYF.

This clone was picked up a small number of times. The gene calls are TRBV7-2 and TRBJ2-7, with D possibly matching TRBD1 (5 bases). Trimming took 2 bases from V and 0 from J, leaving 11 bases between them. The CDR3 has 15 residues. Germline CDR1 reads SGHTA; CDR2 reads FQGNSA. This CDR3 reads CASSLWQGVSYEQYF. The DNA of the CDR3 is TGTGCCAGCAGCTTATGGCAGGGTGTCTCCTACGAGCAGTACTTC.

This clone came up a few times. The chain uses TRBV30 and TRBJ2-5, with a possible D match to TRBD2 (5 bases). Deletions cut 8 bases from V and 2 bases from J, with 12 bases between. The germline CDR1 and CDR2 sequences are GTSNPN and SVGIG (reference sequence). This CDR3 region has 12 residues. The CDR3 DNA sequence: TGTGCCAGCGGCCGGGAACAAGAGACCCAGTACTTC. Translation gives CASGREQETQYF.

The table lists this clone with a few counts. The CDR3 sequence: CASSQDYGLNEQFF. DNA of the CDR3: TGTGCCAGCAGCCAAGATTACGGGTTGAATGAGCAGTTCTTC. This chain uses TRBV14 with TRBJ2-1; D not certain. The germline V gene encodes CDR1 SGHDN and CDR2 FVKESK. V lost 0 bases and J lost 7, with 10 bases in between. The CDR3 has 14 amino acids.

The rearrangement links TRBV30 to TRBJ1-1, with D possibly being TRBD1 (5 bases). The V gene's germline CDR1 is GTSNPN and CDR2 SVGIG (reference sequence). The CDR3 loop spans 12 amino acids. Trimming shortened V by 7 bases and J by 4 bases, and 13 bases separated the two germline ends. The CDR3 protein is CASRGGSTEAFF. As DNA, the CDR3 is TGTGCCTCTAGGGGTGGTAGCACTGAAGCTTTCTTT.